The 18 T cell receptor beta chains below were found in one sample sequenced in a study of blood T cell repertoires in COVID-19. Assay used: immunoSEQ multiplex PCR; TCRdb lists only in-frame clones, some missing. The sample shows a few hundred thousand clones, roughly 88% of them seen only once. Sequenced material: peripheral blood. The receptor set was obtained from a human donor in a cohort sampled during active COVID-19.

V is TRBV5-4 and J is TRBJ2-2; maybe TRBD2 (5 bases). The length of the CDR3 is 14 residues. CDR1 and CDR2 from the germline V gene are SGHNT and YYREEE (reference sequence). Deletions cut 4 bases from V and 3 bases from J, with 10 bases between. The CDR3 protein is CASSKSRDTGELFF. The DNA of the CDR3 is TGTGCCAGCAGCAAATCGCGGGACACCGGGGAGCTGTTTTTT.

The gene calls are TRBV7-9 and TRBJ1-5, with a tentative D call TRBD1 (5 bases). The germline CDR1 and CDR2 sequences are SEHNR and FQNEAQ (reference sequence). The CDR3 runs 13 residues. V dropped 3 bases and J dropped 9 bases, with 12 bases sitting between them. CDR3 amino acids: CASSFSGGRPQHF. CDR3 nucleotide sequence: TGTGCCAGCAGCTTTTCGGGGGGGAGGCCCCAGCATTTT.

The J gene is TRBJ1-1, the V gene TRBV5-1; no definite D call. Trimming took 0 bases from V and 5 from J, leaving 14 bases between them. Germline V gene lookup returns CDR1 SGHRS and CDR2 YFSETQ. The CDR3 consists of 15 residues. The CDR3 coding sequence is TGCGCCAGCAGCTTGGTAATCTCGGGAAGTACTGAAGCTTTCTTT. The encoded protein is CASSLVISGSTEAFF.

The genes are TRBV6-5 and TRBJ2-6; 7 nucleotides agree with TRBD2. This CDR3 has 14 amino acids. With V trimmed by 7 bases and J by 9 bases, 9 bases remained unmatched. CDR1 MNHEY and CDR2 SVGAGI come from the germline V gene. The CDR3 loop reads CASTLEAGVNVLTF. The CDR3 DNA is TGTGCCAGCACCCTAGAGGCGGGAGTCAACGTCCTGACTTTC.

V usage is TRBV5-1 and J usage is TRBJ2-7; 7 bases agree with TRBD2. The CDR3 loop spans 13 amino acids. From germline, CDR1 is SGHRS and CDR2 YFSETQ. The J segment lost 7 bases and the V segment lost 4 bases, leaving 8 bases of the junction unmatched. The CDR3 spells CASSPREGREQYF. DNA of the CDR3: TGCGCCAGCAGCCCGAGGGAGGGGAGGGAGCAGTACTTC.

CDR3 DNA: TGTGCCAGCAGCACGACAGGCTTGAACACTGAAGCTTTCTTT. It encodes CASSTTGLNTEAFF. This chain connects TRBV7-2 to TRBJ1-1; TRBD1 might be the D (6 bases). V was trimmed by 5 bases and J by 0 bases, leaving 10 bases between them. CDR3 length: 14 residues. Per germline, CDR1 SGHTA and CDR2 FQGNSA.

The V call is TRBV6-2 or TRBV6-3, the J call TRBJ1-2, with D perhaps matching TRBD1 (5 bases). The germline V gene encodes CDR1 MNHEY and CDR2 SVGEGT. The CDR3 contains 13 residues. V gave up 6 bases and J gave up 2 bases, with 10 bases separating them. CDR3 region: CASSRPGNYGYTF. The CDR3 DNA reads TGTGCCAGCAGCCGACCAGGGAACTATGGCTACACCTTC.

The rearrangement links TRBV7-2 to TRBJ1-2; 8 nucleotides agree with TRBD1. Trimming at V came to 2 bases and at J to 7 bases, leaving 6 bases not matched to a gene. Germline loops: CDR1 SGHTA, CDR2 FQGNSA. The CDR3 has 14 amino acids. As DNA, the CDR3 is TGTGCCAGCAGCTTACGACAGGGGTTGGGTGGCTACACCTTC. Its translation: CASSLRQGLGGYTF.

The chain joins TRBV27 to TRBJ2-7, with D perhaps matching TRBD1 (6 bases). Trimming cost V 3 bases and J 0 bases, with 9 bases left between them. CDR1 and CDR2 (germline): MNHEY, SMNVEV (reference sequence). This CDR3 is built from 14 residues. The CDR3 here is CASSFRQASYEQYF. As DNA, the CDR3 is TGTGCCAGCAGTTTCCGACAGGCCTCCTACGAGCAGTACTTC.

The rearrangement uses TRBV6-2 or TRBV6-3 and TRBJ1-3, with 7 nucleotides matching TRBD1. The CDR3 totals 16 residues. Germline-derived CDR1 and CDR2 are MNHEY and SVGEGT. The V segment lost 6 bases and the J segment 0 bases; nucleotides outside the gene matches: 8. In nucleotides, the CDR3 is TGTGCCAGCAGCAACCGGGGACAGAACTCTGGAAACACCATATATTTT. It codes for CASSNRGQNSGNTIYF.

The V gene is TRBV6-1, the J gene TRBJ2-2, with D tentatively TRBD2 (6 bases). The germline CDR1 and CDR2 sequences are MNHNS and SASEGT. CDR3 length: 14 residues. Trimming took 1 base from V and 7 from J, leaving 10 bases between them. In DNA form, the CDR3 reads TGTGCCAGCAGTGAAGGACGGGAGCTCGGGGAGCTGTTTTTT. Translated, it gives CASSEGRELGELFF.

This rearrangement joins TRBV2 to TRBJ1-6, with D possibly TRBD1 on 6 matching bases. V was shortened by 6 bases and J by 5 bases, with 20 bases between the two germline ends. There are 17 residues in the CDR3. Germline V gene sequence: CDR1 SNHLY, CDR2 FYNNEI. The CDR3: CASRTTFRGSHNSPLHF. CDR3 in DNA: TGTGCCAGCAGAACTACCTTCAGGGGATCCCATAATTCACCCCTCCACTTT. Variable domain in full (rest from reference TRBV2 and TRBJ1-6): EPEVTQTPSHQVTQMGQEVILRCVPISNHLYFYWYRQILGQKVEFLVSFYNNEISEKSEIFDDQFSVERPDGSNFTLKIRSTKLEDSAMYFCASRTTFRGSHNSPLHFGNGTRLTVT.

This chain connects TRBV7-2 to TRBJ2-7; 11 positions agree with TRBD2. Germline trimming cut 0 bases from V and 4 bases from J; bases unmatched to any gene: 2. This CDR3 has 15 residues. Germline V CDR1 and CDR2: SGHTA, FQGNSA. The CDR3 coding sequence is TGTGCCAGCAGCTTAGCGGGACTAGCGGCATACGAGCAGTACTTC. It translates to CASSLAGLAAYEQYF.

V and J are TRBV7-2 and TRBJ2-7; 9 bases line up with TRBD2. Germline-derived CDR1 and CDR2 are SGHTA and FQGNSA. The CDR3 runs to 15 residues. V was pared by 3 bases and J by 2 bases, with 5 bases of the junction left unmatched. The CDR3 reads CASSFSGSRPYEQYF. As DNA, the CDR3 is TGTGCCAGCAGCTTTAGCGGGAGCAGGCCCTACGAGCAGTACTTC.

This clone was observed a single time. V gene TRBV28 combines with J gene TRBJ2-7, with 11 bases that match TRBD2. CDR1 and CDR2 from the germline V gene are MDHEN and SYDVKM. The CDR3 runs to 15 residues. After removal of 6 bases from V and 3 bases from J, the junction contained 7 bases not matched to a gene. The CDR3 DNA sequence: TGTGCCAGCAGACAACTAGCGGGAGCGAACTACGAGCAGTACTTC. Translated: CASRQLAGANYEQYF.

This chain links TRBV27 with TRBJ1-2, with D perhaps matching TRBD1 (5 bases). The CDR3 consists of 13 residues. With 2 bases removed from V and 4 bases from J, the gap between germline ends came to 8 bases. CDR1 is MNHEY, CDR2 SMNVEV, per germline (reference sequence). The CDR3 loop reads CASSLGGGYGYTF. Written as DNA, the CDR3 is TGTGCCAGCAGTTTAGGCGGGGGCTATGGCTACACCTTC.

This clone was seen a handful of times. V is TRBV9 and J is TRBJ1-1; TRBD1 matches at 8 bases. The germline CDR1 and CDR2 sequences are SGDLS and YYNGEE. Trimming cost V 7 bases and J 5 bases; bases outside gene matches: 10. This CDR3 is built from 14 residues. CDR3 loop: CASARKTGDTEAFF. The CDR3 DNA is TGTGCCAGCGCAAGGAAGACAGGGGATACTGAAGCTTTCTTT. Combining the CDR3 with reference TRBV9 and TRBJ1-1 gives the whole variable domain DSGVTQTPKHLITATGQRVTLRCSPRSGDLSVYWYQQSLDQGLQFLIQYYNGEERAKGNILERFSAQQFPDLHSELNLSSLELGDSALYFCASARKTGDTEAFFGQGTRLTVV.

This sequence joins TRBV5-1 and TRBJ2-6, with TRBD1 as a possible D gene (6 bases). The CDR3 spans 15 residues. V was clipped by 7 bases and J by 1 base, with 12 bases between them. Germline CDR1 and CDR2: SGHRS and YFSETQ. The CDR3 reads CASSPTGSGANVLTF. In DNA form, the CDR3 reads TGCGCCAGCTCTCCTACAGGGTCTGGGGCCAACGTCCTGACTTTC.